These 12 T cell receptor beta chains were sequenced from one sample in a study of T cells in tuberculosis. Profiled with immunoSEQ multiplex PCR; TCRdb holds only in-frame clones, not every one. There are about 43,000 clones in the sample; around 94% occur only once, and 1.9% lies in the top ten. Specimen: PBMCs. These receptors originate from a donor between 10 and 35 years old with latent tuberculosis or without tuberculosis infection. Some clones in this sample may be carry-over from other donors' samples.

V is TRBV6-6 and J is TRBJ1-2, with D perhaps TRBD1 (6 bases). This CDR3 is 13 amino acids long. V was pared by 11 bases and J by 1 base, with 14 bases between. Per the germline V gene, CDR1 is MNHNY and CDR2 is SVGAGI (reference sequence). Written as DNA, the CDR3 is TGTGCCGTCAAGGACAGACTTAACTATGGCTACACCTTC. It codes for CAVKDRLNYGYTF.

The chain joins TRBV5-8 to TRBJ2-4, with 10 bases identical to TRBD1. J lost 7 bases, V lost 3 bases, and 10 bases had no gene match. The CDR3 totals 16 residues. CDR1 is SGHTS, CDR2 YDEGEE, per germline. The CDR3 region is CASSSFRDRGWNIQYF. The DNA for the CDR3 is TGTGCCAGCAGCTCCTTCCGGGACAGGGGATGGAACATTCAGTACTTC.

The CDR3 spells CASSFAGGQPQHF. The CDR3 region has the DNA TGTGCCAGCAGCTTTGCAGGCGGGCAGCCCCAGCATTTT. The chain recombines TRBV7-9 with TRBJ1-5, with no clear D. This CDR3 spans 13 amino acids. V lost 3 bases, J lost 7 bases, and 10 bases lay in between. CDR1 and CDR2 (germline): SEHNR, FQNEAQ (reference sequence).

CDR3 bases: TGCGCCAGCACCGTAGCGGGAGGGACCTACAATGAGCAGTTCTTC. Amino acids: CASTVAGGTYNEQFF. This sequence joins TRBV5-1 and TRBJ2-1; 11 bases map to TRBD2. Trimming cost V 6 bases and J 2 bases; bases outside gene matches: 4. Germline-derived CDR1 and CDR2 are SGHRS and YFSETQ. The CDR3 spans 15 residues. Using reference TRBV5-1 and TRBJ2-1 for the parts outside the CDR3, the full variable domain is KAGVTQTPRYLIKTRGQQVTLSCSPISGHRSVSWYQQTPGQGLQFLFEYFSETQRNKGNFPGRFSGRQFSNSRSEMNVSTLELGDSALYLCASTVAGGTYNEQFFGPGTRLTVL.

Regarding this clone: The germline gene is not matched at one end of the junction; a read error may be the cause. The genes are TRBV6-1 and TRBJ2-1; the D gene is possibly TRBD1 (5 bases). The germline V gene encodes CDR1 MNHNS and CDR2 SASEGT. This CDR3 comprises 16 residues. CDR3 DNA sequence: TGTGCCAGCAGTCAAGCTCCTAGGGGCGCCTACAATGAGCAGTTCTTC. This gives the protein CASSQAPRGAYNEQFF.

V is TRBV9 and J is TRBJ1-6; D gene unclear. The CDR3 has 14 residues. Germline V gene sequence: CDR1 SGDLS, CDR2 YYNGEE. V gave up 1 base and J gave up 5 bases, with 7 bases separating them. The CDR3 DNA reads TGTGCCAGCAGCGTAACGGGGAATAATTCACCCCTCCACTTT. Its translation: CASSVTGNNSPLHF.

The CDR3 loop is CASSSPGDSYEQYF. The CDR3, as DNA: TGTGCCAGCAGTTCACCAGGGGACTCCTACGAGCAGTACTTC. The V and J genes are TRBV28 and TRBJ2-7; a possible D gene is TRBD1 (6 bases). The ends were cut back, 4 bases at V and 0 bases at J, with 10 bases in the middle. The V gene's germline CDR1 is MDHEN and CDR2 SYDVKM. The CDR3 sequence is 14 residues long.

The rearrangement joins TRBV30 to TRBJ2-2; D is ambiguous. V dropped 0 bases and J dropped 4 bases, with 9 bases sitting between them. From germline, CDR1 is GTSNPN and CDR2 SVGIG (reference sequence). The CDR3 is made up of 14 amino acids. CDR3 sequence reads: CAWSVSRVTGELFF. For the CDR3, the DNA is TGTGCCTGGAGTGTGTCTCGGGTCACCGGGGAGCTGTTTTTT.

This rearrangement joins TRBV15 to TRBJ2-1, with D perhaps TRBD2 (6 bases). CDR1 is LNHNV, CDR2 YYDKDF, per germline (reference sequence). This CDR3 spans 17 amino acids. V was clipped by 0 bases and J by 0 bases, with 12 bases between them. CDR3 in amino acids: CATSRDLAGSSYNEQFF. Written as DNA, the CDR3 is TGTGCCACCAGCAGAGATCTGGCGGGGAGCTCCTACAATGAGCAGTTCTTC.

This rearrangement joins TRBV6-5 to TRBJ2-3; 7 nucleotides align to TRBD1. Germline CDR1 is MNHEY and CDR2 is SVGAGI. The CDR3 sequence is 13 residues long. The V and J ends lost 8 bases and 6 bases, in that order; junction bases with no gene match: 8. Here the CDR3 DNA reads TGTGCCAGCTGTAGGGGGCTCGGGGATACGCAGTATTTT. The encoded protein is CASCRGLGDTQYF.

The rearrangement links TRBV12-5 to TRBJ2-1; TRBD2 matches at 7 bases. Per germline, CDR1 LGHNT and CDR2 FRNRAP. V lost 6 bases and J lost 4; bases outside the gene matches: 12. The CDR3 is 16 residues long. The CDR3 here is CASGEWDYKTYNEQFF. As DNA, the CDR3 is TGTGCTAGTGGCGAGTGGGACTACAAGACATACAATGAGCAGTTCTTC.

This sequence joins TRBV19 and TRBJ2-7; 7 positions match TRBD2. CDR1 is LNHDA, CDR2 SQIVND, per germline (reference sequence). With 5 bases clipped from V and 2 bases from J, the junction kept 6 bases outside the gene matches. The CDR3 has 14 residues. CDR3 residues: CASSPGTNTYEQYF. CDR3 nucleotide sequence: TGTGCCAGTAGTCCCGGGACTAATACCTACGAGCAGTACTTC.